One and the same sample provided the 5 T cell receptor beta chains below, sequenced in a study of blood T cell repertoires in COVID-19. The method was immunoSEQ multiplex PCR; TCRdb's version includes in-frame clones alone and lacks a portion of them. The sample contains about 190,000 clones, about 88% of which appear only once. What was sequenced was peripheral blood. These receptors were taken from a man in his 70s with active or convalescent COVID-19.

The J gene is TRBJ2-5, the V gene TRBV28; possibly TRBD1 for D (8 bases). CDR1 is MDHEN, CDR2 SYDVKM, per germline. The CDR3 length is 15 residues. V lost 3 bases to trimming and J lost 7 bases, with 18 bases between them. CDR3 sequence reads: CASSFPGQGGGTQYF. CDR3 in DNA: TGTGCCAGCAGTTTCCCCGGACAGGGAGGGGGGACCCAGTACTTC.

This clone was counted between two and nine times. V gene TRBV6-1 combines with J gene TRBJ1-4, with 7 positions matching TRBD1. The CDR3 runs to 16 residues. Trimming took 2 bases from V and 5 from J; bases not matched to a gene: 8. Germline V CDR1 and CDR2: MNHNS, SASEGT. CDR3 in DNA: TGTGCCAGCAGTGAATTCGCGGACAGGATGAATGAAAAACTGTTTTTT. This translates into CASSEFADRMNEKLFF.

As for this clone: The identical CDR3 is also encoded by other nucleotide sequences in the sample. This sequence joins TRBV9 and TRBJ1-4; no firm D call. Germline V lookup: CDR1 SGDLS, CDR2 YYNGEE. CDR3 length: 15 amino acids. Trimming left V 0 bases short and J 0 bases short, with 6 bases between. CDR3 amino acids: CASSVGQATNEKLFF. In DNA, the CDR3 is TGTGCCAGCAGCGTAGGCCAGGCAACTAATGAAAAACTGTTTTTT.

The chain combines TRBV7-2 with TRBJ2-5, with TRBD1 identical over 8 bases. The CDR3 spans 15 residues. The junction had 8 bases not matched to a gene; V was cut back by 7 bases and J by 1 base. The germline CDR1 and CDR2 sequences are SGHTA and FQGNSA. The CDR3 DNA follows: TGTGCCAGCAATGACAGGGGCGTGCTCCAAGAGACCCAGTACTTC. This translates into CASNDRGVLQETQYF.

The chain's CDR3 is CASSSGQGATYYNSPLHF. The CDR3 DNA sequence: TGTGCCAGCAGCTCTGGACAGGGGGCGACTTACTATAATTCACCCCTCCACTTT. The genes are TRBV21-1 and TRBJ1-6; TRBD1 reflects the table's D call only, with no check against the DNA. TRBV21-1 is annotated as a pseudogene. The CDR3 length is 18 residues.